These 2 T cell receptor beta chains were all obtained from the same sample, sequenced in a study of T cells in Graves' hyperthyroidism and ophthalmopathy. TCR beta CDR3 region amplification was performed from RNA transcripts. First-round RT-PCR of the TCR CDR3 relied on the HTBI primer set. TCRdb redid the calling of the multiplex PCR reads with MiXCR, one entry per CDR3 protein. The sample shows a few hundred thousand distinct CDR3 sequences, about 15% of them seen only once. Material for sequencing was blood. Receptor source: a woman aged 30 to 39 with Graves' hyperthyroidism.

In this sample, this clonotype turned up a few times. CDR3 coding DNA: TGTGCCAGCAGTTATGACAGGGACATGGAGACCCAGTACTTC. This translates into CASSYDRDMETQYF. The V gene is TRBV2, the J gene TRBJ2-5, with 7 positions matching TRBD1. CDR3 length: 14 residues. The V and J ends lost 5 bases and 5 bases, in that order; junction bases with no gene match: 8. Germline CDR1 is SNHLY and CDR2 is FYNNEI.

The table lists this clonotype with many counts. CDR3 in DNA: TGTGCCAGCAGTCTCCGGACTAGCGGGACTACCAATGAGCAGTTCTTC. Residues: CASSLRTSGTTNEQFF. The chain couples TRBV12-3 or TRBV12-4 to TRBJ2-1; 12 bases agree with TRBD2. The CDR3 is made up of 16 amino acids. V lost 5 bases, J lost 6 bases, and 8 bases stayed unmatched.